The TCR beta chain described here comes from a study of cytomegalovirus exposure and HLA in healthy donors. Primers for the PCR totalled 60 Vbeta and 13 Jbeta. Some clones are missing from TCRdb's copy, which holds only in-frame ones; the method was immunoSEQ multiplex PCR. The sample has under 200,000 clones, under 85% seen once. General study points: What a later analysis reportedly showed was that an Asian-associated ancestry cluster had fewer N-insertions than the roughly 670-donor mean. Reportedly, TCR beta sequences accurately predicted HLA-A and HLA-B alleles in most subjects.

Of note for this clone: Antigen specificity is unknown.

Sample: PBMCs. The sequence was obtained from a woman aged 30 to 39 in good health and CMV-seronegative.

CDR3 amino acids: CASAGGPGGSHEQYF. The DNA for the CDR3 is TGTGCCAGTGCCGGGGGTCCAGGGGGGTCCCACGAGCAGTACTTC. V usage is TRBV19 and J usage is TRBJ2-7, with a possible D match to TRBD1 (7 bases). Looked up from germline, CDR1 is LNHDA and CDR2 is SQIVND (reference sequence). V dropped 8 bases and J dropped 5 bases, with 22 bases sitting between them. The CDR3 is 15 residues long.